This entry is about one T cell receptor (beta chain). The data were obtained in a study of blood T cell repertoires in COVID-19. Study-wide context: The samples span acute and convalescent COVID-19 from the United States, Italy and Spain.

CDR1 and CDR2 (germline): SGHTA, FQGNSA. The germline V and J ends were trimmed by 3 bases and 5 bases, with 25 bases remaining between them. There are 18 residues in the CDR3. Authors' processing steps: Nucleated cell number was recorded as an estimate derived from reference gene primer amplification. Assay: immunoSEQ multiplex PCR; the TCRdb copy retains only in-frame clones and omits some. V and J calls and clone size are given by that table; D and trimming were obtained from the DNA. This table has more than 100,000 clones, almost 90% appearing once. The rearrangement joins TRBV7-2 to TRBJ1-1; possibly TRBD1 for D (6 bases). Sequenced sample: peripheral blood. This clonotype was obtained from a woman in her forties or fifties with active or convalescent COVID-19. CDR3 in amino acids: CASSLDRDTDLVRTEAFF. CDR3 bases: TGTGCCAGCAGCTTGGACCGGGACACCGATCTTGTAAGAACTGAAGCTTTCTTT.